Listed below are T cell receptor beta chains from one sample, sequenced in a study of blood T cells in healthy people across ages. TCRdb reprocessed the 5' RACE reads via MiXCR and lists one record per CDR3 protein. The profile covers 700,000 to 900,000 distinct CDR3 sequences, with roughly 26% appearing a single time and under 3% taken by the ten largest. This sample also appeared in a second study, on T cells of mothers and their children.

What was sequenced was blood. The receptors were gathered from a boy younger than 18 in good health. Both conserved end residues are part of each CDR3. A D gene is named only where the DNA matches it firmly. Expanded clones get a size class; other rows say once, few or many, or leave the size out.

TRBJ2-6	TRBD2	few	TRBV6-2/TRBV6-3	TGTGCCAGCAGTCGCCCCGGGACTAGCGGGGGCCTGGGCTACTCTGGGGCCAACGTCCTGACTTTC	CASSRPGTSGGLGYSGANVLTF
TRBJ2-5	NA	NA	TRBV30	TGTGCCTGGTGCCCCGGGACACTATACCAAGAGACCCAGTACTTC	CAWCPGTLYQETQYF
TRBJ2-1	TRBD1	NA	TRBV12-3/TRBV12-4	TGTGCCAGCAATTGGGGACAGGGTCGTTCCGTGGAGCAGTTCTTC	CASNWGQGRSVEQFF
TRBJ2-7	NA	many	TRBV5-1	TGCGCCAGCAGCCCTGGACCAGGCGCCTACGAGCAGTACTTC	CASSPGPGAYEQYF
TRBJ2-7	TRBD1	NA	TRBV29-1	TGCAGCGTAGGACAGGGTGGCGAGCAGTACTTC	CSVGQGGEQYF
TRBJ2-5	NA	NA	TRBV7-3	TGTGCCAGCAGCTTAAATACTGCGGAGACCCAGTACTTC	CASSLNTAETQYF
TRBJ1-2	NA	few	TRBV29-1	TGCAGCGTGTGGAAGGGGGTCAGCTATGGCTACACCTTC	CSVWKGVSYGYTF
TRBJ2-7	TRBD1	NA	TRBV4-2	TGTGCCAGCAGCCAAACACCGGGACAGGGTTACGAGCAGTACTTC	CASSQTPGQGYEQYF
TRBJ2-5	NA	few	TRBV4-1	TGCGCCAGCAGCCAAGGGGGGGTGTACCAAGAGACCCAGTACTTC	CASSQGGVYQETQYF
TRBJ2-7	TRBD1	once	TRBV7-9	TGTGCCAGCAGCAAGGGACAGGGATCCCCCTACGAGCAGTACTTC	CASSKGQGSPYEQYF
TRBJ1-4	NA	NA	TRBV11-2	TGTGCCAGCAGTTTTCGGACAGATGAAAAACTGTTTTTT	CASSFRTDEKLFF
TRBJ1-4	NA	NA	TRBV29-1	TGCAGCGTTGCGAGAAGGGAAACTAATGAAAAACTGTTTTTT	CSVARRETNEKLFF
TRBJ2-5	NA	NA	TRBV12-3/TRBV12-4	TGTGCCAGCAGCCCACGGGTTCGTCAAGAGACCCAGTACTTC	CASSPRVRQETQYF
TRBJ2-6	NA	NA	TRBV30	TGTGCCTGGAGTGTACTAGGGGATGGGGCCAACGTCCTGACTTTC	CAWSVLGDGANVLTF
TRBJ2-7	NA	NA	TRBV6-6	TGTGCCAGCAGTTATGTTGGAGACCAGCCTTTAGAGTACTTC	CASSYVGDQPLEYF
TRBJ2-3	NA	NA	TRBV3-1	TGTGCCAGCAGCCAAGTTCTAGCGACAGATACGCAGTATTTT	CASSQVLATDTQYF
TRBJ2-2	TRBD2	NA	TRBV4-2	TGTGCCAGCAGCCAAGGGGACTACTCGGATTCCGGGGAGCTGTTTTTT	CASSQGDYSDSGELFF
TRBJ2-7	NA	few	TRBV20-1	TGCAGTGCTAGAGCCGGGGGAATCGAGCAGTACTTC	CSARAGGIEQYF
TRBJ2-5	NA	few	TRBV7-9	TGTGCCAGCAACGGGGAGTACAAGCAAGAGACCCAGTACTTC	CASNGEYKQETQYF
TRBJ1-1	TRBD1	many	TRBV6-6	TGTGCCAGCAGTTATACAGGGGCGAACACTGAAGCTTTCTTT	CASSYTGANTEAFF
TRBJ2-5	NA	NA	TRBV20-1	TGCAGTGCTAGAGGTCGCCTAGCGCCAGCCCAAGAGACCCAGTACTTC	CSARGRLAPAQETQYF
TRBJ2-5	NA	NA	TRBV28	TGTGCCAGCAGCCCCCTCTGGACCAGAGAGACCCAGTACTTC	CASSPLWTRETQYF
TRBJ2-7	NA	NA	TRBV12-3/TRBV12-4	TGTGCCAGCAGTCCCCCGGGACACGAGGGATTTTACGAGCAGTACTTC	CASSPPGHEGFYEQYF
TRBJ2-7	TRBD1	NA	TRBV6-1	TGTGCCAGCAAGTGGGACAGGGCCTACGAGCAGTACTTC	CASKWDRAYEQYF
TRBJ2-7	NA	few	TRBV4-1	TGCGCCAGCAGCCAAGATGGACGCGGCTCCCACGAGCAGTACTTC	CASSQDGRGSHEQYF
TRBJ2-4	TRBD1	NA	TRBV5-1	TGCGCCAGCAGCTTGGATGGACAGGACGAGGACTTC	CASSLDGQDEDF
TRBJ2-1	TRBD2	NA	TRBV27	TGTGCCAGCAGTAGGGGACTAGCGGGGGGGCATAGTGAGCAGTTCTTC	CASSRGLAGGHSEQFF
TRBJ2-2	NA	few	TRBV6-1	TGTGCCAGCAGTGAGGGTCAGAACACCGGGGAGCTGTTTTTT	CASSEGQNTGELFF
TRBJ2-7	TRBD1	few	TRBV18	TGTGCCAGCTCTCCGGGACAGGGGTCCGACGAGCAGTACTTC	CASSPGQGSDEQYF
TRBJ1-4	NA	few	TRBV6-5	TGTGCCAGCAGTTACTCGCGACCAGCGGGTGAAAAACTGTTTTTT	CASSYSRPAGEKLFF
TRBJ2-1	TRBD2	many	TRBV11-2	TGTGCCAGCAGCTTAGTTTCCGGGGGGGCCTGGTCCTACAATGAGCAGTTCTTC	CASSLVSGGAWSYNEQFF
TRBJ2-1	TRBD1	few	TRBV9	TGTGCCAGCAGCGTAGGGGACAGGGCTGGAACCTACAATGAGCAGTTCTTC	CASSVGDRAGTYNEQFF
TRBJ2-5	NA	NA	TRBV5-1	TGCGCCAGCAGCTCCGGGGGGACAGAAGAGACCCAGTACTTC	CASSSGGTEETQYF
TRBJ2-1	TRBD2	NA	TRBV5-1	TGCGCCAGCAGTCCGACTGGCGGGGGGAACAATGAGCAGTTCTTC	CASSPTGGGNNEQFF
TRBJ1-1	NA	NA	TRBV7-3	TGTGCCAGCAGCCCTTTGGGAGTGACTGAAGCTTTCTTT	CASSPLGVTEAFF
TRBJ2-3	NA	few	TRBV7-2	TGTGCCAGCAGCTTAGGGGGGCCTTATTCCACAGATACGCAGTATTTT	CASSLGGPYSTDTQYF
TRBJ1-1	NA	few	TRBV12-3/TRBV12-4	TGTGCCAGCAGAGCGGACGGATTGAACACTGAAGCTTTCTTT	CASRADGLNTEAFF
TRBJ2-5	NA	few	TRBV7-9	TGTGCCAGCAGCTTAGCGGGCCCCGCGGAGACCCAGTACTTC	CASSLAGPAETQYF
TRBJ2-7	TRBD1	NA	TRBV2	TGTGCCAGCAGTCCTACAGGGGGCAAGCGCGAGCAGTACTTC	CASSPTGGKREQYF
TRBJ2-7	NA	NA	TRBV20-1	TGCAGTGCTCTCGGACAGACCGAGCAGTACTTC	CSALGQTEQYF
TRBJ2-3	NA	NA	TRBV7-9	TGTGCCAGCATCCTTACGGGGGTTGCAGATACGCAGTATTTT	CASILTGVADTQYF
TRBJ2-2	NA	NA	TRBV28	TGTGCCAGCAGTTTATCCCCCGGGACGGGGAACACCGGGGAGCTGTTTTTT	CASSLSPGTGNTGELFF
TRBJ2-7	TRBD1	NA	TRBV7-9	TGTGCCAGCAGCTCCGACAGGGCCTACTACGAGCAGTACTTC	CASSSDRAYYEQYF
TRBJ2-3	NA	few	TRBV2	TGTGCCAGCAGTGAGCAGGCTAGCGTACATACGCAGTATTTT	CASSEQASVHTQYF
TRBJ2-1	NA	NA	TRBV15	TGTGCCACCAGCAGTGCCAGGTGGGGGAATGAGCAGTTCTTC	CATSSARWGNEQFF
TRBJ2-1	TRBD1	few	TRBV3-1	TGTGCCAGCAGCCCCCGGGGACAGGACAATGAGCAGTTCTTC	CASSPRGQDNEQFF
TRBJ2-4	NA	NA	TRBV9	TGTGCCAGCAGCGATGGCGGGACCAAAAACATTCAGTACTTC	CASSDGGTKNIQYF
TRBJ1-4	NA	NA	TRBV12-3/TRBV12-4	TGTGCCAGCAGTCCCCGGGTTGAAAATGAAAAACTGTTTTTT	CASSPRVENEKLFF
TRBJ1-4	NA	few	TRBV12-3/TRBV12-4	TGTGCCAGCAGGAAGGGACTAGGCTTTGGAAAACTGTTTTTT	CASRKGLGFGKLFF
TRBJ2-2	NA	few	TRBV2	TGTGCCAGCAGGAAGGAGGCTGGACCCGGGGAGCTGTTTTTT	CASRKEAGPGELFF
TRBJ2-1	NA	few	TRBV12-3/TRBV12-4	TGTGCCAGCAGGACCAGGGGAGAGCAGTTCTTC	CASRTRGEQFF
TRBJ2-2	TRBD2	NA	TRBV20-1	TGCAGTGCTAGAGTGGCCCCGTATAGCGGGGTTTCGAACACCGGGGAGCTGTTTTTT	CSARVAPYSGVSNTGELFF
TRBJ2-7	NA	NA	TRBV5-1	TGCGCCAGCAGCCCCCTCAGGCAGGACGGCGCTAACTTC	CASSPLRQDGANF